This is a list of T cell receptor beta chains from one sample in a study of glioma-infiltrating T cells. Each CDR3 protein is one row after TCRdb ran MiXCR on the multiplex PCR reads. This sample has about 94,000 distinct CDR3 sequences, with about 25% found just once. The material sequenced was glioma tissue, nonneoplastic brain tissue, or PBMCs (not recorded which). The receptors were gathered from a human donor with low-grade glioma or glioblastoma, undergoing nonglioma brain surgery, or in good health (not recorded which). Both conserved end residues are part of each CDR3. Fields, in order: clone size, V gene, D gene, CDR3 length, J gene, CDR3 protein, CDR3 DNA. D genes are given only for firm matches. The size of a clone is reported for some rows only, either as once, few or many, or as a class for expanded clones.

>many|TRBV6-1|NA|17|TRBJ1-1
CASSAGVWAQMNTEAFF
TGTGCCAGCAGTGCGGGGGTTTGGGCCCAGATGAACACTGAAGCTTTCTTT
>many|TRBV29-1|NA|13|TRBJ1-5
CSVADSGNQPQHF
TGCAGCGTTGCCGATAGTGGCAATCAGCCCCAGCATTTT
>many|TRBV6-6|NA|14|TRBJ2-3
CASSYSDPGDTQYF
TGTGCCAGCAGTTACTCGGATCCAGGAGATACGCAGTATTTT
>many|TRBV20-1|TRBD1|16|TRBJ2-3
CSASAIPGQAASTQYF
TGCAGTGCTAGCGCAATACCGGGACAGGCGGCGTCTACGCAGTATTTT
>many|TRBV20-1|NA|15|TRBJ2-3
CSARGASSSTDTQYF
TGCAGTGCCAGGGGTGCATCCTCTAGCACAGATACGCAGTATTTT
>many|TRBV4-1|TRBD2|17|TRBJ2-5
CASSQDRGGTRQETQYF
TGCGCCAGCAGCCAAGACCGGGGGGGGACACGTCAAGAGACCCAGTACTTC
>many|TRBV2|NA|14|TRBJ2-5
CASSDSGLGETQYF
TGTGCCAGCAGTGATTCGGGCTTGGGGGAGACCCAGTACTTC
>many|TRBV2|NA|16|TRBJ2-3
CASRREGQTRGDTQYF
TGTGCCAGCAGACGGGAAGGACAGACCAGGGGAGATACGCAGTATTTT
>many|TRBV6-1|TRBD1|15|TRBJ2-1
CASSTDRGTYNEQFF
TGTGCCAGCAGCACTGACAGGGGCACCTACAATGAGCAGTTCTTC
>many|TRBV20-1|TRBD2|15|TRBJ2-3
CSAVTSGTSTDTQYF
TGCAGTGCCGTGACTAGCGGCACTAGCACAGATACGCAGTATTTT
>few|TRBV2|TRBD2|15|TRBJ2-1
CASSESGSSYNEQFF
TGTGCCAGCAGTGAGAGCGGGAGTTCCTACAATGAGCAGTTCTTC
>NA|TRBV5-1|NA|15|TRBJ2-3
CASSEFGQFTDTQYF
TGCGCCAGCAGCGAATTCGGACAGTTCACAGATACGCAGTATTTT
>many|TRBV20-1|NA|12|TRBJ2-2
CSASFDTGELFF
TGCAGTGCTAGCTTTGACACCGGGGAGCTGTTTTTT
>many|TRBV25-1|NA|16|TRBJ2-5
CASRGWEGGPRETQYF
TGTGCCAGCAGGGGTTGGGAGGGGGGGCCGAGGGAGACCCAGTACTTC
>many|TRBV18|NA|13|TRBJ2-7
CASSQRGLWEQYF
TGTGCCAGCTCACAGAGGGGGTTGTGGGAGCAGTACTTC
>few|TRBV5-1|NA|16|TRBJ2-7
CASSLGQRGVSYEQYF
TGCGCCAGCAGCCTAGGACAGAGAGGAGTATCCTACGAGCAGTACTTC
>many|TRBV20-1|NA|15|TRBJ2-4
CSARAPGDQKNIQYF
TGCAGTGCTAGAGCCCCGGGGGACCAAAAAAACATTCAGTACTTC
>many|TRBV20-1|NA|14|TRBJ2-7
CSAPKTDQTYEQYF
TGCAGTGCTCCTAAGACGGACCAGACCTACGAGCAGTACTTC
>NA|TRBV29-1|TRBD2|15|TRBJ2-3
CSVEGTSGRRHTQYF
TGCAGCGTTGAGGGGACTAGCGGGAGGAGACATACGCAGTATTTT
>NA|TRBV4-1|NA|17|TRBJ2-3
CASSLAPQGGAKDTQYF
TGCGCCAGCAGCTTAGCGCCACAGGGCGGTGCGAAAGATACGCAGTATTTT
>NA|TRBV10-3|TRBD2|14|TRBJ2-7
CAISLREGPYEQYF
TGTGCCATCAGTTTACGGGAGGGCCCCTACGAGCAGTACTTC
>NA|TRBV29-1|NA|14|TRBJ2-5
CSVEGRLRQETQYF
TGCAGCGTTGAGGGCAGGCTTCGCCAAGAGACCCAGTACTTC